A single sample is the source of the 3 T cell receptor beta chains below, sequenced in a study of T-cell memory formation after mild COVID-19. TCRdb reprocessed the 5' RACE reads with MiXCR, giving one entry per CDR3 protein. The sample includes hundreds of thousands of distinct CDR3 sequences, approximately 23% seen only once; the top ten take roughly an eighth. The source material was PBMCs or a T cell subset sorted from them (not recorded which). The receptors stem from an adult woman who had mild COVID-19 (a few samples of this study predate the infection). Cell type and time point are not known.

The CDR3 region is CSVGNLNQPQHF. The CDR3 nucleotides are TGCAGCGTTGGAAACCTCAATCAGCCCCAGCATTTT. The chain is built from TRBV29-1 and TRBJ1-5; D call uncertain. Germline V gene sequence: CDR1 SQVTM, CDR2 ANQGSEA. The V end lost 4 bases, the J end lost 3 bases, and 7 bases lay between the germline ends. The CDR3 extends over 12 amino acids.

There are a few counts of this clonotype. This sequence joins TRBV9 and TRBJ1-1, with a possible D match to TRBD1 (5 bases). The V gene's germline CDR1 is SGDLS and CDR2 YYNGEE. V was shortened by 4 bases and J by 5 bases, with 9 bases between the two germline ends. The CDR3 has 12 residues. CDR3 loop: CASSSGRTEAFF. CDR3 sequence (DNA): TGTGCCAGCAGCTCAGGGAGAACTGAAGCTTTCTTT.

This clonotype was observed a handful of times. This chain links TRBV25-1 with TRBJ2-5; 7 bases are a match to TRBD2. CDR3 size: 13 residues. Germline values: CDR1 MGHDK, CDR2 SYGVNS. With V trimmed by 4 bases and J by 6 bases, 5 bases remained unmatched. The DNA of the CDR3 is TGTGCCAGCAGTGCGGGGGGAGGAAAGACCCAGTACTTC. It translates to CASSAGGGKTQYF.